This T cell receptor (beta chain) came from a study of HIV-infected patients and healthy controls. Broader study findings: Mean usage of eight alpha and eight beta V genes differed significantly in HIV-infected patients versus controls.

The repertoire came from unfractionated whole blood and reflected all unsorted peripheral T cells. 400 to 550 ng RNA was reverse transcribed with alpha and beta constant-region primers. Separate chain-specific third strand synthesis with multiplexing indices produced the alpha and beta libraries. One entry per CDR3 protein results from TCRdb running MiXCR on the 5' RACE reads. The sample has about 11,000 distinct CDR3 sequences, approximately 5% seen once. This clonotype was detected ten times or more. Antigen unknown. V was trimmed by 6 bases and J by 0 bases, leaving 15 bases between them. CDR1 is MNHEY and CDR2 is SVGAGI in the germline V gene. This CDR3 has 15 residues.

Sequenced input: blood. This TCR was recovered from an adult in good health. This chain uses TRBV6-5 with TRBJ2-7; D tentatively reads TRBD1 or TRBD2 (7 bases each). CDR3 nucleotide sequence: TGTGCCAGCAGAACGGGGGGACAGAGCTCCTACGAGCAGTACTTC. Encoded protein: CASRTGGQSSYEQYF.